Described below is a single TCR beta chain sequence and its context. Its antigen is unidentified. This entry is derived from a study of vaccination effects on CD4 cells after COVID-19. Study outcomes and limitations: Whether induced by infection or by vaccine, clones showed marked clonal contraction late after vaccination. In the study, convalescent patients were few, and early post-infection timepoints were absent. Common cold coronaviruses were cross-recognized by only 1 of 255 vaccine-induced clones in healthy vaccinees.

Clones were sequenced by immunoSEQ multiplex PCR, and TCRdb holds only the in-frame ones, with some missing. The table lists about 73,000 clones, roughly 74% of them singletons, with about 2.9% in the top ten. Expansion with viral peptide pools was applied to antigen-specific CD4+ T cells by the ViraFEST assay prior to sequencing. Cultured cells yielded isolated CD4+ T cells after less than 11 days. All vaccine recipients tested negative for nucleocapsid antibodies and had never contracted SARS-CoV-2 infection. V lost 4 bases, J lost 2 bases, and 12 bases lay in between. The CDR3 is 15 amino acids. CDR1 is SGHTS and CDR2 is YDEGEE in the germline V gene.

The chain employs TRBV5-8 and TRBJ2-2; possibly TRBD1 for D (5 bases). The receptor's source is a human donor who received a COVID-19 vaccine. This specimen was CD4+ T cells from PBMCs cultured with HCoV-NL63 spike peptides, taken before COVID-19 vaccination. The CDR3 DNA is TGTGCCAGCAGCCCCAAAGGGGCCAACACCGGGGAGCTGTTTTTT. It yields the protein CASSPKGANTGELFF.